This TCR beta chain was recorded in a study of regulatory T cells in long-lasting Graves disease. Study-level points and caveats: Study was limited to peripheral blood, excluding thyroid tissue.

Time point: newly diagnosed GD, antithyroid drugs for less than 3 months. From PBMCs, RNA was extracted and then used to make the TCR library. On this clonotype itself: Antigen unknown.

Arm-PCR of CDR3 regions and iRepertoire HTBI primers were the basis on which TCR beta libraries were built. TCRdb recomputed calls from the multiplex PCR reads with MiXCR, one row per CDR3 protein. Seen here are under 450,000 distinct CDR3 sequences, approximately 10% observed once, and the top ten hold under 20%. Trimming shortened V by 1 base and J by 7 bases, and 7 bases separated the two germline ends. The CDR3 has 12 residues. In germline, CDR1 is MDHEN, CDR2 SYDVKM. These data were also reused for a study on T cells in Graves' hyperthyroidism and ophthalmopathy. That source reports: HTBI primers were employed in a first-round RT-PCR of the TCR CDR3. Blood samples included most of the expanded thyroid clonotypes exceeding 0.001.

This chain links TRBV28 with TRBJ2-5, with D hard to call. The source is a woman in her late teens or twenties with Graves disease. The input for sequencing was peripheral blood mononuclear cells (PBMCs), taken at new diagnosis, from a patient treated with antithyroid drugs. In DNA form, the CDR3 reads TGTGCCAGCAGTTTATTTCATGGGACCCAGTACTTC. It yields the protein CASSLFHGTQYF.